The 15 T cell receptor beta chains reported below all come from one sample, sequenced in a study of tumor-infiltrating lymphocytes in primary liver carcinoma (dated by TCRdb to about 2017). Sequencing was carried out with an Illumina HiSeq 2500. TCRbeta-specific cDNA was reverse-transcribed from roughly 500 ng total RNA using a constant-region primer and ProtoScript II reverse transcriptase. Three nested multiplex PCR rounds, following a slightly modified ARM-PCR procedure, were used to build the TCRbeta libraries. Multiplex TRBV1-TRBV30 forward primers and a Cbeta reverse primer were used in the first two PCR rounds, each of which was run for around 10 cycles. TCRdb trimmed public reads at Q25 via fastp, called clones via MiXCR and kept in-frame beta chains. Merged by CDR3 protein, the rows form single entries marked with the most common genes and DNA. For this sample there are approximately 190,000 distinct CDR3 sequences; around four fifths appear just once. The ten largest clones capture roughly 20% of the sample.

Without any cell sorting, total RNA and DNA were co-extracted from approximately 22-30 mg of bulk tissue using the AllPrep DNA/RNA mini kit. What was sequenced was tumor tissue from primary liver carcinoma. All receptors derive from a man aged 40-50 years with primary liver carcinoma and hepatitis B virus infection.

A note on this clonotype: At one end, the junction sequence differs from germline, possibly due to a read error. The rearrangement uses TRBV11-3 and TRBJ2-3, with 8 bases matching TRBD2. Germline lookup yields CDR1 SGHNT and CDR2 YENEEA. The CDR3 has 16 amino acids. Written as DNA, the CDR3 is TGTGTCAGCAGCGGCAGCCCGGCGGGAGGAGTGGTTATGCAGTATTTT. This sequence encodes CVSSGSPAGGVVMQYF.

On this clonotype: At one boundary the junction diverges from the germline segment, which might be a read error. The rearrangement uses TRBV11-1 and TRBJ2-4; possibly TRBD2 for D (6 bases). Germline CDR1 is SGHAT and CDR2 is FQDESV (reference sequence). There are 17 residues in the CDR3. The CDR3 sequence is CASSFPGSSVTKNIRYF. CDR3 DNA: TGTGCCAGCAGCTTTCCCGGGAGTAGCGTGACGAAAAACATTCGGTACTTC.

CDR3 coding DNA: TGCGCCAGCACTTCCAGCACAGATACGCAGTATTTT. It encodes CASTSSTDTQYF. The rearrangement joins TRBV10-1 to TRBJ2-3; no reliable D call. Trimming took off 7 bases at V and 0 bases at J, with 5 bases between the two ends. The CDR3 has 12 amino acids. The germline CDR1 and CDR2 sequences are WNHNN and SYGVQD (reference sequence).

This clonotype was counted a single time. Germline and junction disagree at one end, which may indicate a read error. This chain joins TRBV12-3 or TRBV12-4 and TRBJ2-1; D gene uncertain. CDR3 size: 14 residues. CDR3 region: CASSFGTVYNELFF. As DNA, the CDR3 is TGTGCCAGCAGTTTCGGTACAGTCTACAATGAGCTGTTCTTC.

The rearrangement joins TRBV10-3 to TRBJ2-5; TRBD2 aligns across 11 bases. The CDR3 is 16 residues long. Trimming removed 0 bases from V and 6 bases from J; junction bases left unmatched: 6. CDR1 and CDR2 (germline): ENHRY, SYGVKD. CDR3 coding DNA: TGTGCCATCAGTGAGTCGGCACTAGCGGGAGAAAAGACCCAGTACTTC. This translates into CAISESALAGEKTQYF.

Concerning this clonotype: Its ends do not fully match the called genes, so a read error is possible. This chain joins TRBV6-5 and TRBJ1-6; D not certain. Per the germline V gene, CDR1 is MNHEY and CDR2 is SVGAGI. The CDR3 spans 9 residues. In nucleotides, the CDR3 is TGTACCAGTAGCCGCCCCCTCCACTTT. It translates to CTSSRPLHF.

The V and J genes are TRBV28 and TRBJ2-2; D gene uncertain. V lost 2 bases, J lost 13 bases, and 14 bases lay in between. Looked up from germline, CDR1 is MDHEN and CDR2 is SYDVKM. CDR3 length: 13 residues. In DNA, the CDR3 is TGTGCCAGCAGTTTAAGCTCAATTGCTACGCTGTTTTTT. It is translated as CASSLSSIATLFF.

This clonotype was counted ten times or more. V and J are TRBV29-1 and TRBJ2-1, with D tentatively TRBD2 (6 bases). Germline lookup yields CDR1 SQVTM and CDR2 ANQGSEA. V was trimmed by 4 bases and J by 0 bases, leaving 10 bases between them. The CDR3 length is 14 residues. This CDR3 is CSVVAGSSYNEQFF. For the CDR3, the DNA is TGCAGCGTTGTCGCGGGAAGCTCCTACAATGAGCAGTTCTTC.

As concerns this clonotype: The missing conserved phenylalanine or tryptophan at the end of this CDR3 makes a read error likely. The limits of the CDR3 on the DNA are not certain, so only TCRdb's listed CDR3 is given. The chain employs TRBV6-1 and TRBJ2-1. Germline CDR1 reads MNHNS; CDR2 reads SASEGT. The CDR3 has 14 amino acids, counting both end residues. The CDR3 reads CASSFGEENNEQLL.

Concerning this clonotype itself: The junction departs from germline at one end; a sequencing error may be responsible. This rearrangement joins TRBV29-1 to TRBJ2-1; D perhaps matches TRBD2 (5 bases). This CDR3 has 16 amino acids. CDR1 and CDR2 from the germline V gene are SQVTM and ANQGSEA. The CDR3, as DNA: TGCAGCGTTGATCTTCTGGACGCTAGCTCCTACAATAAGCAGTTCTTC. Encoded protein: CSVDLLDASSYNKQFF.

Turning to this clonotype: One end of the junction varies from germline; a read error may be responsible. V is TRBV12-3 or TRBV12-4 and J is TRBJ2-2, with 7 nucleotides matching TRBD2. The CDR3 consists of 18 residues. The CDR3 is CAGSLITVTSRITGELFF. CDR3 nucleotide sequence: TGTGCCGGCAGTTTAATCACCGTGACTAGCAGAATCACCGGGGAGCTGTTTTTT.

Note on this clonotype: A read error is possible here, since a much larger clone lies one base away. The gene calls are TRBV24-1 and TRBJ1-1; 8 nucleotides line up with TRBD1. Germline values: CDR1 KGHDR, CDR2 SFDVKD. This CDR3 has 15 residues. With 3 bases clipped from V and 1 base from J, the junction kept 3 bases outside the gene matches. The CDR3 bases are TGTGCCACCAGTGATACCGGACAGGGGAACACTGAAGCTTTCTTT. It specifies CATSDTGQGNTEAFF.

This rearrangement joins TRBV20-1 to TRBJ1-5; no reliable D call. V was clipped by 2 bases and J by 5 bases, with 13 bases between them. The CDR3 loop spans 14 amino acids. The germline CDR1 and CDR2 sequences are DFQATT and SNEGSKA (reference sequence). The CDR3 is CSARCNSSHQPQHF. CDR3 DNA: TGCAGTGCTAGATGCAACTCATCTCATCAGCCCCAGCATTTT.

The chain carries TRBV10-1 and TRBJ2-2; the match to TRBD2 covers 9 bases. Per the germline V gene, CDR1 is WNHNN and CDR2 is SYGVQD (reference sequence). There are 14 residues in the CDR3. Written as DNA, the CDR3 is TGCACCACTAGGTCTAGCGGGATCGTCGGGGAGCTGTTTTTT. Its protein is CTTRSSGIVGELFF.

The sample holds one count of this clonotype. A read error is likely, as this CDR3 ends without the conserved phenylalanine or tryptophan. This chain joins TRBV5-4 and TRBJ2-3; 12 bases line up with TRBD2. Germline V gives CDR1 SGHNT, CDR2 YYREEE (reference sequence). The CDR3 spans 14 residues. V lost 6 bases, J lost 6 bases, and 5 bases stayed unmatched. CDR3 protein: CASNSTSGSDTQYY. As DNA, the CDR3 is TGTGCCAGCAACTCGACTAGCGGGAGCGATACGCAGTATTAT.